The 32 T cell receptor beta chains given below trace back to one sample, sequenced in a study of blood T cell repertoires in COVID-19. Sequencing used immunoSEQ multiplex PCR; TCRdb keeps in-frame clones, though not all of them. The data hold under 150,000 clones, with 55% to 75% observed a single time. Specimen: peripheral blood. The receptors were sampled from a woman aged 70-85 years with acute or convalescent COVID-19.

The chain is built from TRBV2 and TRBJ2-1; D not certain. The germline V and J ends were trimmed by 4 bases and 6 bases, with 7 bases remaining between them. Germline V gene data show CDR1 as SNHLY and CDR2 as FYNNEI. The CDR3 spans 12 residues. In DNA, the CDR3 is TGTGCCAGCAGTGGGCCTAGCAATGAGCAGTTCTTC. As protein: CASSGPSNEQFF.

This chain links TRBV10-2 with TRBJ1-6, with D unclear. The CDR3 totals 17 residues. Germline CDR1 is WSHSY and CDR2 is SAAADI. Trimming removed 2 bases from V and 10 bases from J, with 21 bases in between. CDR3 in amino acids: CASSEVWLGGAKSPLHF. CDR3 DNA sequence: TGCGCCAGCAGTGAGGTCTGGCTCGGCGGAGCAAAGTCACCCCTCCACTTT.

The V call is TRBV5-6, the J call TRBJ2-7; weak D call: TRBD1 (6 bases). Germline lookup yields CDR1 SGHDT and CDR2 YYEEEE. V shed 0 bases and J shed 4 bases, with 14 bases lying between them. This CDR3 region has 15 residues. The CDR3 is CASSLGGPGDYEQYF. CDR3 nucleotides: TGTGCCAGCAGCTTGGGGGGGCCCGGAGATTACGAGCAGTACTTC.

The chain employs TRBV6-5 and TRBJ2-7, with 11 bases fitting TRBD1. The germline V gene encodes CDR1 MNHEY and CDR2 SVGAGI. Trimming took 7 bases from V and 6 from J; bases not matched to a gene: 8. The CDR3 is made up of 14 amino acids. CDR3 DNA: TGTGCCAGCATTTGGGGACAGGGGGGGGGCGAGCAGTACTTC. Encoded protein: CASIWGQGGGEQYF.

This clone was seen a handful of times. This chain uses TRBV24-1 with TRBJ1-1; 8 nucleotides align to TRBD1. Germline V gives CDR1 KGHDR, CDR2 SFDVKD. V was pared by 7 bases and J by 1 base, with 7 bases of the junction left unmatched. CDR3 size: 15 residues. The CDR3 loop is CATRPGQGANTEAFF. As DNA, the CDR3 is TGTGCCACCAGGCCCGGACAGGGTGCGAACACTGAAGCTTTCTTT.

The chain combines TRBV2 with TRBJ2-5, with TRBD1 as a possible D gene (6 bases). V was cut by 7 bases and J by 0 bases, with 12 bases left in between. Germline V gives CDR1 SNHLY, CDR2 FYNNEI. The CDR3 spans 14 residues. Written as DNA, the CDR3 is TGTGCCAGCATCGACAGGAGCAACCAAGAGACCCAGTACTTC. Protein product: CASIDRSNQETQYF.

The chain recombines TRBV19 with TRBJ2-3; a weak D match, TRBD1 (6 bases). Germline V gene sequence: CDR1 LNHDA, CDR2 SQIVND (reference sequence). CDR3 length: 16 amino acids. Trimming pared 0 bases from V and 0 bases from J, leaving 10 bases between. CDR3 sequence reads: CASSIDSGASTDTQYF. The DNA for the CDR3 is TGTGCCAGTAGTATAGATTCAGGGGCGAGCACAGATACGCAGTATTTT.

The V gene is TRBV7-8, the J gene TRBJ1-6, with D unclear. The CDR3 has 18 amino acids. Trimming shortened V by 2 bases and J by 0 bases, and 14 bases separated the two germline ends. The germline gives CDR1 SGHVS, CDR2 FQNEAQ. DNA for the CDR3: TGTGCCAGCAGCTTATTAGCGGTACAGAGCTCCTATAATTCACCCCTCCACTTT. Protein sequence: CASSLLAVQSSYNSPLHF.

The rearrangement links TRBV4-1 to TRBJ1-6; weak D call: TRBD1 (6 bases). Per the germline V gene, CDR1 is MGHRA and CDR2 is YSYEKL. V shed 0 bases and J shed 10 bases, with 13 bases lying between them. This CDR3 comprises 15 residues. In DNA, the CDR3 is TGCGCCAGCAGCCAAGAGATGGGGGCCTGGTCACCCCTCCACTTT. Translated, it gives CASSQEMGAWSPLHF.

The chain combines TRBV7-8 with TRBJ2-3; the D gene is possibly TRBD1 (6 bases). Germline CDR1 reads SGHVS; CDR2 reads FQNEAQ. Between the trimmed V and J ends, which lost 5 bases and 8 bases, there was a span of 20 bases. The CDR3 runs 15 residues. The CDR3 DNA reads TGTGCCAGCAGCCCGGCCGGGTCCATAGGGGGTACGCAGTATTTT. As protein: CASSPAGSIGGTQYF.

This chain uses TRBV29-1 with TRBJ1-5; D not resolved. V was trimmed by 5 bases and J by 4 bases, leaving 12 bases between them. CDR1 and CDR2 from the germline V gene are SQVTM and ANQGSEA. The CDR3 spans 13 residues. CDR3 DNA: TGCAGCGTTAGTCCTAGCGAAAATCAGCCCCAGCATTTT. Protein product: CSVSPSENQPQHF.

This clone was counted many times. DNA of the CDR3: TGTGCCAGCAGCTCCCGTTGGGGGGAAGAGACCCAGTACTTC. Protein: CASSSRWGEETQYF. This rearrangement joins TRBV7-2 to TRBJ2-5; perhaps TRBD2 as D (6 bases). The germline V and J ends were trimmed by 4 bases and 3 bases, with 12 bases remaining between them. Per germline, CDR1 SGHTA and CDR2 FQGNSA. The CDR3 sequence is 14 residues long.

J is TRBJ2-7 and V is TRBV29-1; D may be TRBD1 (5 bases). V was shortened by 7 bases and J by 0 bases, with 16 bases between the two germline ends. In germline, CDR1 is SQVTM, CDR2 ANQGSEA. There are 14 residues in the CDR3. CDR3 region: CSATVTVTSYEQYF. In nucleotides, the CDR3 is TGCAGCGCCACGGTGACAGTTACCTCCTACGAGCAGTACTTC.

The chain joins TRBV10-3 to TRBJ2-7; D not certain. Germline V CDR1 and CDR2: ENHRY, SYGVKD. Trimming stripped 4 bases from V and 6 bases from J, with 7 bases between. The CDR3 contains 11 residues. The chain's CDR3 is CAISGSFEQYF. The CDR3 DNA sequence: TGTGCCATCAGTGGTAGTTTCGAGCAGTACTTC.

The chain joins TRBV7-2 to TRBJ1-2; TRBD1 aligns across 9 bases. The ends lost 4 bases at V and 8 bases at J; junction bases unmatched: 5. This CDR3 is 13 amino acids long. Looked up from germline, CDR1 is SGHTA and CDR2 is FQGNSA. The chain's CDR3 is CASSSGQGGGYTF. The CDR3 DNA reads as TGTGCCAGCAGCTCGGGACAGGGAGGCGGCTACACCTTC.

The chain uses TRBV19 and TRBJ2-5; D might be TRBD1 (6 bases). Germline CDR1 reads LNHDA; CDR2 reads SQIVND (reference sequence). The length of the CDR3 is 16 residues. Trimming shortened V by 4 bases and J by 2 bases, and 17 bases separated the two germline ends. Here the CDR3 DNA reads TGTGCCAGTAGTAATCGGGCGACAGGACCACAAGAGACCCAGTACTTC. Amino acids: CASSNRATGPQETQYF.

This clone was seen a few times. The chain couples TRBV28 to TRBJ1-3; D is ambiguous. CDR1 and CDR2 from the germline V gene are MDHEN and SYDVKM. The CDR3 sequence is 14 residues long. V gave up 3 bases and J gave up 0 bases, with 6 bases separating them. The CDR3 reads CASSFRNSGNTIYF. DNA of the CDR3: TGTGCCAGCAGTTTCAGAAACTCTGGAAACACCATATATTTT. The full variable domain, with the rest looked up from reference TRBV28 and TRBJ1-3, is DVKVTQSSRYLVKRTGEKVFLECVQDMDHENMFWYRQDPGLGLRLIYFSYDVKMKEKGDIPEGYSVSREKKERFSLILESASTNQTSMYLCASSFRNSGNTIYFGEGSWLTVV.

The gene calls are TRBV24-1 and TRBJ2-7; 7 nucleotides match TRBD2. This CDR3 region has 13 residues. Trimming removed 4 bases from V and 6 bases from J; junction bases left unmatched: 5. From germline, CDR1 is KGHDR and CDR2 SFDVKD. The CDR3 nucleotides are TGTGCCACCAGTGACCCGACTAGCCGCGAGCAGTACTTC. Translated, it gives CATSDPTSREQYF.

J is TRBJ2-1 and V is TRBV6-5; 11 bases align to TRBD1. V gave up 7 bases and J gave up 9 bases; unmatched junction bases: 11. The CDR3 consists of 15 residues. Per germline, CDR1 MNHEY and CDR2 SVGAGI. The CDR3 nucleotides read TGTGCCAGCAATAGGCCGGGACAGGGGGAAGGTGAGCAGTTCTTC. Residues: CASNRPGQGEGEQFF.

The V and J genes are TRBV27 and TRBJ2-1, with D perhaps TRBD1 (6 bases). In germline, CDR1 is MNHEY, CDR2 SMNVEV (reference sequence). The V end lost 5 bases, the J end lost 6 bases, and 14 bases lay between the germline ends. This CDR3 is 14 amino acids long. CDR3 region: CASSVRDTLNEQFF. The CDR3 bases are TGTGCCAGCAGTGTCCGGGACACACTCAATGAGCAGTTCTTC.

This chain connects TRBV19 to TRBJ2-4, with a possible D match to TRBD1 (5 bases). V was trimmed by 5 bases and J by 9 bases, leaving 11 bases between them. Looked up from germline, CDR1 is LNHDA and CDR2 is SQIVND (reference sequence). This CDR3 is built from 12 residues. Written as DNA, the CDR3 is TGTGCCAGTAGTCAGGGTCAGGGCATTCAGTACTTC. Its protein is CASSQGQGIQYF.

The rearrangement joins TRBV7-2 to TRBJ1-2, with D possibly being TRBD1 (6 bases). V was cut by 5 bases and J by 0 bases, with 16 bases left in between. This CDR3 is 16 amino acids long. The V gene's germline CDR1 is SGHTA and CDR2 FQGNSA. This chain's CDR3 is CASSPLDSRANYGYTF. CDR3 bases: TGTGCCAGCAGCCCGCTGGACAGCCGAGCTAACTATGGCTACACCTTC.

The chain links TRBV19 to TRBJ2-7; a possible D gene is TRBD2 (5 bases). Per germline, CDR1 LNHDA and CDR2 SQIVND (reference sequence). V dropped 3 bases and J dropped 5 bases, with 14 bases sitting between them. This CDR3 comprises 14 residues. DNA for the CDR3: TGTGCCAGTAGTATCCCCGGGGAGCAGAACGAGCAGTACTTC. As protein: CASSIPGEQNEQYF. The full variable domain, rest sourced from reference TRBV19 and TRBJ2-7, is DGGITQSPKYLFRKEGQNVTLSCEQNLNHDAMYWYRQDPGQGLRLIYYSQIVNDFQKGDIAEGYSVSREKKESFPLTVTSAQKNPTAFYLCASSIPGEQNEQYFGPGTRLTVT.

CDR3 amino acids: CASSFFPSSYNEQFF. The CDR3 DNA reads TGTGCCAGCAGCTTTTTTCCCAGCTCCTACAATGAGCAGTTCTTC. This chain links TRBV7-9 with TRBJ2-1; D is uncertain. Germline CDR1 and CDR2: SEHNR and FQNEAQ (reference sequence). The CDR3 is 15 residues long. Trimming left V 3 bases short and J 0 bases short, with 9 bases between.

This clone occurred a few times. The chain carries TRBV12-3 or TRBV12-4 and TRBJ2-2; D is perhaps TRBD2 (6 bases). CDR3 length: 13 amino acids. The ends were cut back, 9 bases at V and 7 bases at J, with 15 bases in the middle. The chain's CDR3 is CASSAGRGGELFF. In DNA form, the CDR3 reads TGTGCCAGTTCGGCGGGAAGAGGCGGGGAGCTGTTTTTT.

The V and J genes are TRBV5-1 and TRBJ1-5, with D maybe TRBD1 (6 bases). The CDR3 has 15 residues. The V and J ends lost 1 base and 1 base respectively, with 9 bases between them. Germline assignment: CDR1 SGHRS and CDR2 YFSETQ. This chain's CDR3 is CASSLTGLSNQPQHF. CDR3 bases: TGCGCCAGCAGCTTGACAGGGCTAAGCAATCAGCCCCAGCATTTT.

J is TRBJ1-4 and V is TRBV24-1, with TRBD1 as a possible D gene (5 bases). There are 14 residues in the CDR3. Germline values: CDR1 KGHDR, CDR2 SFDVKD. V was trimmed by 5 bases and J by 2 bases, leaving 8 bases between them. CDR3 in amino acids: CATSAGSTNEKLFF. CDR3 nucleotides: TGTGCCACCAGTGCAGGGTCTACTAATGAAAAACTGTTTTTT.

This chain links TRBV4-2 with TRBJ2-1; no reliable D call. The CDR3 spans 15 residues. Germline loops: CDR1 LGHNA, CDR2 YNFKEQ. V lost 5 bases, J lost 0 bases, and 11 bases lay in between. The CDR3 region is CASSNAAGSYNEQFF. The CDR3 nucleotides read TGTGCCAGCAGCAATGCTGCCGGCTCCTACAATGAGCAGTTCTTC.

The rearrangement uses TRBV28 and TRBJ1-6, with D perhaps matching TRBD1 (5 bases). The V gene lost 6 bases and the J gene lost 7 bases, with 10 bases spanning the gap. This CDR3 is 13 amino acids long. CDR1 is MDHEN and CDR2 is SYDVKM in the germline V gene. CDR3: CASRPDTNSPLHF. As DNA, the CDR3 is TGTGCCAGCAGGCCGGACACCAATTCACCCCTCCACTTT.

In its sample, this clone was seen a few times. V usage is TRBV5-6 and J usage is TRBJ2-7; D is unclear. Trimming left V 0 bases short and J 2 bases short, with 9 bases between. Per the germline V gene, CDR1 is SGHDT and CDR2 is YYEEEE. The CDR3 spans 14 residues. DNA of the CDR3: TGTGCCAGCAGCTTGGCGGGTTCCCCCTACGAGCAGTACTTC. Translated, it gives CASSLAGSPYEQYF.

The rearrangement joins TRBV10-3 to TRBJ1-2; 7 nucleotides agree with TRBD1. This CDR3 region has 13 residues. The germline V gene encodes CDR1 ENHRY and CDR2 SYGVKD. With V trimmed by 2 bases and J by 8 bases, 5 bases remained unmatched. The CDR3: CAISEQGEGGYTF. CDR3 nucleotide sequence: TGTGCCATCAGTGAGCAGGGGGAAGGGGGCTACACCTTC.

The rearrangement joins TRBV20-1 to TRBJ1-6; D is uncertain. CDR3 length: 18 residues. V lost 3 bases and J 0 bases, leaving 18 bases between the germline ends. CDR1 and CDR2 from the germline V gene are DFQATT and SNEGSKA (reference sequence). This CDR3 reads CSASRTPRGSSYNSPLHF. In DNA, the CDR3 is TGCAGTGCTAGTCGTACCCCTCGGGGAAGCTCCTATAATTCACCCCTCCACTTT.